A single sample is the source of the 21 T cell receptor beta chains below, sequenced in a study of blood T cells in healthy people across ages. The second PCR ran about 6 to 11 cycles with a sample-barcoded 5' primer and J-beta primers. Each CDR3 protein gets one entry after TCRdb re-called the 5' RACE reads with MiXCR. The top ten hold roughly 8% of the sample, which has 1.5 million to 2 million distinct CDR3 sequences, under 30% seen once. Sequencing used blood. All receptors derive from a woman aged 30 to 39 in good health.

The chain combines TRBV12-5 with TRBJ2-1, with TRBD1 matching over 7 bases. With the DNA end fitting TRBJ2-7 better, the J assignment may be wrong. The CDR3 consists of 12 residues. Looked up from germline, CDR1 is LGHNT and CDR2 is FRNRAP. The CDR3 is CASGLRQGEQYF. The CDR3 DNA reads as TGTGCTAGTGGTTTGAGACAGGGTGAGCAGTACTTC.

V and J are TRBV2 and TRBJ2-2, with 9 positions matching TRBD2. The CDR3 contains 16 residues. Trimming cost V 7 bases and J 1 base; bases outside gene matches: 7. The germline V gene encodes CDR1 SNHLY and CDR2 FYNNEI. CDR3 loop: CASTGSGGLNTGELFF. The CDR3 DNA sequence: TGTGCCAGCACGGGTAGCGGGGGACTGAACACCGGGGAGCTGTTTTTT.

The rearrangement links TRBV25-1 to TRBJ1-6; 9 positions match TRBD1. V shed 3 bases, J shed 5 bases, and the junction held 2 bases outside the gene matches. Germline V CDR1 and CDR2: MGHDK, SYGVNS. The CDR3 is 15 amino acids. CDR3 nucleotides: TGTGCCAGCAGTGAGGACAGGGGACATAATTCACCCCTCCACTTT. Encoded protein: CASSEDRGHNSPLHF. Complete variable domain (other parts from reference TRBV25-1 and TRBJ1-6): EADIYQTPRYLVIGTGKKITLECSQTMGHDKMYWYQQDPGMELHLIHYSYGVNSTEKGDLSSESTVSRIRTEHFPLTLESARPSHTSQYLCASSEDRGHNSPLHFGNGTRLTVT.

The chain joins TRBV12-3 or TRBV12-4 to TRBJ2-3; 10 bases are shared with TRBD2. This CDR3 has 16 residues. The V and J ends lost 4 bases and 11 bases, in that order; junction bases with no gene match: 15. Written as DNA, the CDR3 is TGTGCCAGCAGTTCGGTGGGAATAGCGGGGGGAGATGTGCAGTATTTT. Protein: CASSSVGIAGGDVQYF.

CDR3 residues: CASSSRDLYNEQYF. Written as DNA, the CDR3 is TGTGCCAGCAGTTCGCGGGACTTATACAATGAGCAGTACTTC. V and J are TRBV6-2 or TRBV6-3 and TRBJ2-1, with a possible D match to TRBD2 (6 bases). With the DNA end fitting TRBJ2-7 better, the J assignment may be wrong. This CDR3 spans 14 amino acids. Germline V gene lookup returns CDR1 MNHEY and CDR2 SVGEGT.

This clonotype was observed a handful of times. J is TRBJ2-1 and V is TRBV20-1; D not resolved. The CDR3 has 9 amino acids. The V gene lost 7 bases and the J gene lost 5 bases, with 3 bases spanning the gap. Germline V lookup: CDR1 DFQATT, CDR2 SNEGSKA (reference sequence). CDR3 nucleotides: TGCAGTGTCAACAATGAGCAGTTCTTC. Translation: CSVNNEQFF.

This clonotype was counted only a few times. The chain recombines TRBV11-2 with TRBJ2-1; D is possibly TRBD2 (5 bases). Trimming took off 4 bases at V and 8 bases at J, with 15 bases between the two ends. Germline CDR1 reads SGHAT; CDR2 reads FQNNGV. The CDR3 spans 14 residues. The CDR3: CASSSEAGGYEQFF. In nucleotides, the CDR3 is TGTGCCAGCAGCTCAGAGGCGGGTGGGTATGAGCAGTTCTTC. The full variable domain, in which reference TRBV11-2 and TRBJ2-1 provide the parts outside the CDR3, is EAGVAQSPRYKIIEKRQSVAFWCNPISGHATLYWYQQILGQGPKLLIQFQNNGVVDDSQLPKDRFSAERLKGVDSTLKIQPAKLEDSAVYLCASSSEAGGYEQFFGPGTRLTVL.

The chain has TRBV9 and TRBJ2-1; 9 bases fit TRBD2. CDR1 and CDR2 from the germline V gene are SGDLS and YYNGEE. V gave up 0 bases and J gave up 6 bases; unmatched junction bases: 7. This CDR3 spans 16 amino acids. The CDR3 loop reads CASSVAQLAGANEQFF. In DNA, the CDR3 is TGTGCCAGCAGCGTAGCGCAACTAGCGGGTGCCAATGAGCAGTTCTTC.

Only a few counts were recorded for this clonotype. The chain uses TRBV6-1 and TRBJ1-1; 7 nucleotides agree with TRBD1. V shed 5 bases, J shed 4 bases, and the junction held 7 bases outside the gene matches. Germline CDR1 MNHNS, CDR2 SASEGT. The CDR3 extends over 14 amino acids. The CDR3 sequence: CASSFDRAGTEAFF. The CDR3 nucleotides are TGTGCCAGCAGTTTCGACAGGGCGGGCACTGAAGCTTTCTTT.

The rearrangement uses TRBV29-1 and TRBJ1-6; tentative D call: TRBD1 (5 bases). V was shortened by 6 bases and J by 7 bases, with 16 bases between the two germline ends. CDR1 and CDR2 from the germline V gene are SQVTM and ANQGSEA. The CDR3 is 14 amino acids. CDR3 region: CSVALGAANSPLHF. The CDR3 DNA reads TGCAGCGTCGCATTAGGGGCAGCGAATTCACCCCTCCACTTT.

There are a few counts of this clonotype. The V call is TRBV5-6, the J call TRBJ2-7; D may be TRBD1 or TRBD2 (5 bases each). In germline, CDR1 is SGHDT, CDR2 YYEEEE. The CDR3 is made up of 17 amino acids. Trimming removed 0 bases from V and 0 bases from J, with 16 bases in between. The CDR3 DNA is TGTGCCAGCAGCTTGGCTTGGGCAGGGACGAGCTCCTACGAGCAGTACTTC. This sequence encodes CASSLAWAGTSSYEQYF.

This clonotype was seen repeatedly, ten times or more. The genes are TRBV9 and TRBJ2-7; TRBD1 is a possible D gene (5 bases). Trimming cost V 3 bases and J 2 bases, with 15 bases left between them. Per the germline V gene, CDR1 is SGDLS and CDR2 is YYNGEE. The CDR3 consists of 15 residues. This CDR3 is CASSATELPTYEQYF. Here the CDR3 DNA reads TGTGCCAGCAGCGCGACAGAGTTACCGACCTACGAGCAGTACTTC.

In DNA, the CDR3 is TGTGCCAGCAGCTTATCTATTCGGGAATCCTATAATTCACCCCTCCACTTT. Protein: CASSLSIRESYNSPLHF. The gene calls are TRBV7-2 and TRBJ1-6; D is unclear. Germline CDR1 and CDR2: SGHTA and FQGNSA. Trimming pared 2 bases from V and 1 base from J, leaving 12 bases between. The CDR3 covers 17 residues.

Turning to this clonotype: The junction departs from germline at one end; a sequencing error may be responsible. The chain employs TRBV5-5 and TRBJ1-2; a possible D gene is TRBD1 (5 bases). The CDR3 totals 13 residues. CDR1 SGHKS and CDR2 YYEKEE come from the germline V gene (reference sequence). The DNA for the CDR3 is TGTGCCAGCAGCTTGGGGGGGAACTATGGCCACACCTTC. Translating it yields CASSLGGNYGHTF.

A few counts support this clonotype. This sequence joins TRBV29-1 and TRBJ1-4; D might be TRBD1 (6 bases). There are 14 residues in the CDR3. V shed 3 bases and J shed 8 bases, with 16 bases lying between them. Looked up from germline, CDR1 is SQVTM and CDR2 is ANQGSEA. In DNA, the CDR3 is TGCAGCGTTGATCCCGGACAGTTTACGGAAAAACTGTTTTTT. Protein: CSVDPGQFTEKLFF.

This rearrangement joins TRBV11-2 to TRBJ2-4; possibly TRBD1 for D (5 bases). The CDR3 loop spans 18 amino acids. Trimming removed 6 bases from V and 0 bases from J, with 21 bases in between. Looked up from germline, CDR1 is SGHAT and CDR2 is FQNNGV. The CDR3 coding sequence is TGTGCCAGCAGTTCCCACTTTCAGGGCAGTTTAGCCAAAAACATTCAGTACTTC. This gives the protein CASSSHFQGSLAKNIQYF.

This clonotype was seen repeatedly, ten times or more. The rearrangement joins TRBV10-3 to TRBJ1-2; weak D call: TRBD1 (5 bases). The germline CDR1 and CDR2 sequences are ENHRY and SYGVKD. V was cut by 2 bases and J by 4 bases, with 11 bases left in between. The CDR3 has 14 amino acids. CDR3 residues: CAISEGREGYGYTF. CDR3 bases: TGTGCCATCAGTGAGGGCAGGGAAGGCTATGGCTACACCTTC.

The chain recombines TRBV20-1 with TRBJ2-3; TRBD1 agrees at 10 bases. The ends lost 4 bases at V and 4 bases at J; junction bases unmatched: 5. Per the germline V gene, CDR1 is DFQATT and CDR2 is SNEGSKA (reference sequence). The CDR3 covers 14 residues. For the CDR3, the DNA is TGCAGTGCTAACGACAGGGGGCGGTCAGATACGCAGTATTTT. Translated: CSANDRGRSDTQYF.

The chain carries TRBV27 and TRBJ1-5, with a possible D match to TRBD1 (6 bases). The ends were cut back, 6 bases at V and 7 bases at J, with 13 bases in the middle. CDR3 size: 13 residues. Germline assignment: CDR1 MNHEY and CDR2 SMNVEV (reference sequence). The chain's CDR3 is CASRGGVGQPQHF. CDR3 nucleotide sequence: TGTGCCAGCAGAGGGGGAGTTGGGCAGCCCCAGCATTTT.

A remark on this clonotype: Since a much larger clone is just one base distant, this may be a read error. V and J are TRBV3-1 and TRBJ2-5; D is unresolved. Per germline, CDR1 LGHDT and CDR2 YNNKEL (reference sequence). The CDR3 length is 14 residues. The CDR3 here is CACSQEGIQETQYF. DNA of the CDR3: TGTGCCTGCAGCCAAGAAGGAATCCAAGAGACCCAGTACTTC.

The CDR3 here is CSAKDWGRGNQPQHF. CDR3 DNA: TGCAGTGCTAAAGATTGGGGCAGGGGGAATCAGCCCCAGCATTTT. The chain has TRBV20-1 and TRBJ1-5, with 7 bases aligning to TRBD1. The CDR3 is 15 residues long. The germline gives CDR1 DFQATT, CDR2 SNEGSKA (reference sequence). After removal of 4 bases from V and 4 bases from J, the junction contained 10 bases not matched to a gene.